Shown below are 26 T cell receptor beta chains from a single sample sequenced in a study of T cells in Graves' hyperthyroidism and ophthalmopathy. TCR beta CDR3 region amplification was performed from RNA transcripts. HTBI primers were employed in a first-round RT-PCR of the TCR CDR3. TCRdb redid the calling of the multiplex PCR reads with MiXCR, one entry per CDR3 protein. The sample records hundreds of thousands of distinct CDR3 sequences, 20% to 25% being singletons. Sequences were obtained from blood. These receptors were collected from a man aged 30 to 45 with Graves' ophthalmopathy.

This clonotype has a count of ten or more. The chain joins TRBV30 to TRBJ2-1; TRBD2 matches 11 bases. CDR3 size: 15 residues. Losses at the gene ends were 3 bases for V and 3 bases for J; bases not matched to a gene: 4. Germline CDR1 and CDR2: GTSNPN and SVGIG (reference sequence). The CDR3 nucleotides are TGTGCCTGGAGATTTCTAGCGGGAGGCTACAATGAGCAGTTCTTC. This gives the protein CAWRFLAGGYNEQFF.

This clonotype turned up a few times. The chain links TRBV6-1 to TRBJ1-5, with no clear D. This CDR3 contains 13 residues. Germline V gives CDR1 MNHNS, CDR2 SASEGT. Trimming removed 8 bases at V and 5 bases at J, with 13 bases between. Here the CDR3 reads CASVSLFHQPQHF. CDR3 coding DNA: TGTGCCAGCGTGAGCTTGTTCCATCAGCCCCAGCATTTT.

This clonotype was seen a few times. The chain recombines TRBV12-3 or TRBV12-4 with TRBJ1-4; D is possibly TRBD1 (6 bases). This CDR3 has 13 residues. Trimming left V 10 bases short and J 4 bases short, with 13 bases between. CDR3: CATSRGLNEKLFF. Here the CDR3 DNA reads TGTGCCACCAGCAGGGGACTTAATGAAAAACTGTTTTTT.

This clonotype came up a few times. The V and J genes are TRBV12-3 or TRBV12-4 and TRBJ2-5, with D perhaps TRBD1 or TRBD2 (5 bases each). This CDR3 region has 13 residues. The V gene lost 3 bases and the J gene lost 5 bases, with 10 bases spanning the gap. The CDR3 region is CASSFRDLETQYF. The DNA of the CDR3 is TGTGCCAGCAGTTTCAGGGACCTCGAGACCCAGTACTTC.

This clonotype was counted only a few times. The chain recombines TRBV9 with TRBJ1-2, with D unresolved. Germline CDR1 SGDLS, CDR2 YYNGEE. CDR3 length: 15 residues. V was shortened by 4 bases and J by 2 bases, with 15 bases between the two germline ends. The CDR3 spells CASSPSDGMNYGYTF. In nucleotides, the CDR3 is TGTGCCAGCAGCCCCTCGGACGGGATGAACTATGGCTACACCTTC.

This clonotype occurred many times. The chain employs TRBV5-1 and TRBJ2-1; D is unresolved. The CDR3 extends over 14 amino acids. The germline V gene has CDR1 SGHRS and CDR2 YFSETQ. V was shortened by 4 bases and J by 8 bases, with 16 bases between the two germline ends. The CDR3 spells CASSTRTGWHEQFF. Written as DNA, the CDR3 is TGCGCCAGCAGCACTCGGACCGGATGGCATGAGCAGTTCTTC.

This sequence joins TRBV28 and TRBJ2-5; 14 bases are shared with TRBD2. Per the germline V gene, CDR1 is MDHEN and CDR2 is SYDVKM. CDR3 size: 15 residues. V dropped 4 bases and J dropped 11; count of bases not matched to a gene: 9. The CDR3 DNA is TGTGCCAGCAGTTATGGGACTAGCGGGAGACTGTTTCAGTACTTC. Protein: CASSYGTSGRLFQYF.

This clonotype was seen a handful of times. Here the CDR3 DNA reads TGTGCCAGCAGCTTGTCCCGGGAGGTTGGAGAGACCCAGTACTTC. Residues: CASSLSREVGETQYF. The chain combines TRBV5-6 with TRBJ2-5; 7 bases match TRBD2. After removal of 1 base from V and 4 bases from J, the junction contained 7 bases not matched to a gene. Germline assignment: CDR1 SGHDT and CDR2 YYEEEE. This CDR3 is 15 amino acids long.

This clonotype was seen a few times. The chain employs TRBV20-1 and TRBJ2-5; D is perhaps TRBD1 or TRBD2 (5 bases each). The germline gives CDR1 DFQATT, CDR2 SNEGSKA (reference sequence). This CDR3 contains 14 residues. Trimming cost V 2 bases and J 5 bases, with 15 bases left between them. The chain's CDR3 is CSARLRAAGETQYF. DNA of the CDR3: TGCAGTGCTAGACTGAGGGCCGCAGGGGAGACCCAGTACTTC.

The J gene is TRBJ2-7, the V gene TRBV9; 9 bases align to TRBD2. Germline V gives CDR1 SGDLS, CDR2 YYNGEE. Unmatched junction bases numbered 6, after V lost 5 bases and J lost 6 bases. CDR3 length equals 13 residues. CDR3 sequence: CASSSSGSREQYF. Written as DNA, the CDR3 is TGTGCCAGCAGTAGTAGCGGGAGCCGCGAGCAGTACTTC.

The chain employs TRBV6-1 and TRBJ2-2; no reliable D call. V lost 6 bases and J lost 1, with 15 bases in between. The CDR3 consists of 16 residues. Germline V lookup: CDR1 MNHNS, CDR2 SASEGT. The CDR3 DNA is TGTGCCAGCAGCCCCGCGATTCGTTTGAACACCGGGGAGCTGTTTTTT. This gives the protein CASSPAIRLNTGELFF.

This clonotype appeared many times. CDR3 amino acids: CASSRGQGATEAFF. DNA of the CDR3: TGTGCCAGCAGCCGGGGACAGGGGGCAACTGAAGCTTTCTTT. The chain employs TRBV3-1 and TRBJ1-1; 12 nucleotides match TRBD1. Germline lookup yields CDR1 LGHDT and CDR2 YNNKEL (reference sequence). The V gene end was trimmed by 4 bases and the J gene end by 5 bases; junction bases not matched to a gene: 2. This CDR3 is 14 amino acids long. The full variable domain, completed using reference TRBV3-1 and TRBJ1-1, is DTAVSQTPKYLVTQMGNDKSIKCEQNLGHDTMYWYKQDSKKFLKIMFSYNNKELIINETVPNRFSPKSPDKAHLNLHINSLELGDSAVYFCASSRGQGATEAFFGQGTRLTVV.

This clonotype has at least ten counts. The genes are TRBV11-3 and TRBJ2-1; TRBD2 might be the D (5 bases). The CDR3 length is 14 residues. V shed 0 bases and J shed 5 bases, with 8 bases lying between them. The germline gives CDR1 SGHNT, CDR2 YENEEA. The CDR3 nucleotides read TGTGCCAGCAGCTTAGATTTCGGGAACAATGAGCAGTTCTTC. The encoded protein is CASSLDFGNNEQFF.

As for this clonotype: A much larger clonotype is one base distant, so this may be a read error. The chain employs TRBV28 and TRBJ1-1; a possible D gene is TRBD1 (6 bases). Germline-derived CDR1 and CDR2 are MDHEN and SYDVKM. Trimming cost V 2 bases and J 9 bases, with 19 bases left between them. The CDR3 has 15 amino acids. CDR3 residues: CASSLIRAGVTKAFF. Written as DNA, the CDR3 is TGTGCCAGCAGTTTAATTAGGGCAGGGGTAACTAAAGCTTTCTTT.

The genes are TRBV24-1 and TRBJ2-3; D call uncertain. Looked up from germline, CDR1 is KGHDR and CDR2 is SFDVKD. The CDR3 loop spans 13 amino acids. V lost 3 bases to trimming and J lost 3 bases, with 6 bases between them. The CDR3 DNA reads as TGTGCCACCAGTGATACCGAAACAGATACGCAGTATTTT. Its protein is CATSDTETDTQYF.

The rearrangement links TRBV20-1 to TRBJ2-7; D call uncertain. V lost 4 bases and J 6 bases, leaving 28 bases between the germline ends. Germline CDR1 reads DFQATT; CDR2 reads SNEGSKA (reference sequence). This CDR3 is built from 17 residues. The CDR3 reads CSATTQPLKASVSEQYF. CDR3 DNA: TGCAGTGCTACCACTCAGCCGCTAAAAGCGAGTGTGTCCGAGCAGTACTTC.

The CDR3, as DNA: TGTGCCAGCGCCCAAGCTAGCTACGAGCAGTACTTC. This translates into CASAQASYEQYF. The J gene is TRBJ2-7, the V gene TRBV5-8; D call uncertain. The CDR3 totals 12 residues. Germline V gene sequence: CDR1 SGHTS, CDR2 YDEGEE. V lost 7 bases, J lost 3 bases, and 11 bases lay in between.

The table lists this clonotype with many counts. The chain links TRBV2 to TRBJ2-7; 12 bases agree with TRBD1. V shed 4 bases, J shed 3 bases, and the junction held 4 bases outside the gene matches. CDR1 is SNHLY and CDR2 is FYNNEI in the germline V gene. The length of the CDR3 is 15 residues. The CDR3 DNA follows: TGTGCCAGCAGTGCCGGGACAGGGGGCAGCTACGAGCAGTACTTC. Amino acids: CASSAGTGGSYEQYF.

This clonotype was recorded at least ten times. The chain employs TRBV28 and TRBJ1-2; tentatively, D is TRBD1 (5 bases). This CDR3 is 18 amino acids long. Between the trimmed V and J ends, which lost 3 bases and 4 bases, there was a span of 24 bases. Germline lookup yields CDR1 MDHEN and CDR2 SYDVKM. CDR3 loop: CASSFSSGTPRRLYGYTF. CDR3 nucleotides: TGTGCCAGCAGTTTCTCTTCAGGGACCCCTCGGCGCCTCTATGGCTACACCTTC.

The genes are TRBV13 and TRBJ2-1, with 10 bases identical to TRBD2. After removal of 0 bases from V and 2 bases from J, the junction contained 1 base not matched to a gene. The germline V gene encodes CDR1 PRHDT and CDR2 FYEKMQ (reference sequence). The CDR3 totals 16 residues. DNA of the CDR3: TGTGCCAGCAGCTTAGGACTAGCGGGGCCCTACAATGAGCAGTTCTTC. This translates into CASSLGLAGPYNEQFF.

The sample holds a few counts of this clonotype. The rearrangement links TRBV3-1 to TRBJ2-1; a possible D gene is TRBD1 (6 bases). CDR1 is LGHDT and CDR2 is YNNKEL in the germline V gene (reference sequence). Between the trimmed V and J ends, which lost 2 bases and 6 bases, there was a span of 17 bases. The CDR3 sequence is 16 residues long. The CDR3 DNA is TGTGCCAGCAGCCAACCGGTACTCAGGGGTGGCAATGAGCAGTTCTTC. Residues: CASSQPVLRGGNEQFF.

The V call is TRBV3-1, the J call TRBJ2-1; TRBD1 matches at 7 bases. Matching the DNA end better, TRBJ2-7 makes the J call doubtful. The CDR3 consists of 15 residues. Germline V gene lookup returns CDR1 LGHDT and CDR2 YNNKEL (reference sequence). CDR3 nucleotide sequence: TGTGCCAGCAGTTACAGGGGTGCCTCCTACAATGAGCAGTACTTC. Protein: CASSYRGASYNEQYF.

This rearrangement joins TRBV7-2 to TRBJ1-5; D is uncertain. The CDR3 extends over 15 amino acids. Germline V gives CDR1 SGHTA, CDR2 FQGNSA. Trimming stripped 1 base from V and 2 bases from J, with 9 bases between. The CDR3 bases are TGTGCCAGCAGCTTAGAACCGGCGGGCAATCAGCCCCAGCATTTT. Translating gives CASSLEPAGNQPQHF.

V is TRBV6-2 or TRBV6-3 and J is TRBJ2-1; 8 bases match TRBD2. This CDR3 is 14 amino acids long. CDR1 and CDR2 (germline): MNHEY, SVGEGT. Trimming took 0 bases from V and 6 from J; bases not matched to a gene: 1. CDR3 bases: TGTGCCAGCAGTTACTCTCGGGGGGGCAATGAGCAGTTCTTC. This encodes CASSYSRGGNEQFF.

The rearrangement links TRBV6-5 to TRBJ2-5; the match to TRBD2 covers 9 bases. With 2 bases clipped from V and 5 bases from J, the junction kept 6 bases outside the gene matches. In germline, CDR1 is MNHEY, CDR2 SVGAGI. The CDR3 extends over 15 amino acids. The CDR3 region has the DNA TGTGCCAGCAGTTACGGCGGGAGGGCCTGGGAGACCCAGTACTTC. This codes for CASSYGGRAWETQYF.

This clonotype was counted between two and nine times. The chain couples TRBV28 to TRBJ1-5, with D perhaps matching TRBD1 (6 bases). The germline V gene encodes CDR1 MDHEN and CDR2 SYDVKM. The V end was cut by 5 bases, the J end by 2 bases, with 16 bases between. The CDR3 spans 16 residues. The CDR3 DNA is TGTGCCAGCAGTCCCGGGGACACCTGGGGCAATCAGCCCCAGCATTTT. Its protein product is CASSPGDTWGNQPQHF.